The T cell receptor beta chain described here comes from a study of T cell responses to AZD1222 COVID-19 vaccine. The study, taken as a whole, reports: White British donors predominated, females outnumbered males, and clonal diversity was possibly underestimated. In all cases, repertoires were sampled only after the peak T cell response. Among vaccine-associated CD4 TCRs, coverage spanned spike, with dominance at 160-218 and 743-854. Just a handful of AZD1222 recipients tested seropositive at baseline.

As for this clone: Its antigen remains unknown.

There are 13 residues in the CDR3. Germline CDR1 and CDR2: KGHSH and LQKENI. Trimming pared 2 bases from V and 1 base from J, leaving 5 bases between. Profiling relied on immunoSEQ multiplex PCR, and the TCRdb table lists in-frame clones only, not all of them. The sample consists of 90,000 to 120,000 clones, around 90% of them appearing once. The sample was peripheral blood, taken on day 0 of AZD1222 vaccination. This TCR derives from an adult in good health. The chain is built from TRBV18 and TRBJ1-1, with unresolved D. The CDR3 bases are TGTGCCAGCTCACCAAGGGAGAACACTGAAGCTTTCTTT. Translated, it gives CASSPRENTEAFF.